This TCR beta chain was captured in a study of blood T cell repertoires in COVID-19. V was clipped by 6 bases and J by 0 bases, with 14 bases between them. The germline V gene has CDR1 MNHEY and CDR2 SVGEGT. CDR3 length: 15 amino acids. Data came from immunoSEQ multiplex PCR; TCRdb stores just in-frame clones and leaves some out. This repertoire shows about 89,000 clones, approximately 80% found once; its top ten account for roughly 6.3%. Sample: peripheral blood. This chain joins TRBV6-2 or TRBV6-3 and TRBJ1-1; weak D call: TRBD1 (6 bases). The TCR was taken from a man between 70 and 80 years old with COVID-19, enrolled during active disease. CDR3 protein: CASRPRQAMNTEAFF. CDR3 sequence (DNA): TGTGCCAGCAGACCTCGACAGGCGATGAACACTGAAGCTTTCTTT.